A selection of T cell receptor beta chains follows, all from one sample in a study of shared clonotypes between healthy human individuals. Profiling relied on immunoSEQ multiplex PCR, and the TCRdb table lists in-frame clones only, not all of them. The profile shows roughly 1,100,000 clones, around 76% of them singletons. Sequenced sample: memory CD4+ T cells sorted from blood. All receptors come from a man aged 18-30 years in good health. Both conserved end residues are part of each CDR3. The D gene is left open where the match is weak. Clone size appears in some rows only: once, few, many, or a class for an expanded clone.

cdr3_aa cdr3_nt d_call clone_size j_call v_call
CASSLEGGPDTQYF TGTGCCAGCAGCTTAGAAGGAGGGCCGGATACGCAGTATTTT . . TRBJ2-3 TRBV11-3
CASSTPGTGVGGYTF TGTGCCAGCAGTACCCCCGGGACAGGTGTAGGTGGCTACACCTTC TRBD1 . TRBJ1-2 TRBV27
CASRTPTGPNYGYTF TGTGCCAGCAGGACCCCGACAGGCCCTAACTATGGCTACACCTTC . . TRBJ1-2 TRBV27
CASSLKTGGFNEQFF TGTGCCAGCAGCTTAAAAACAGGGGGGTTCAATGAGCAGTTCTTC TRBD1 . TRBJ2-1 TRBV7-2
CASIQGIIQNTEAFF TGTGCCAGCATCCAGGGTATTATCCAGAACACTGAAGCTTTCTTT . . TRBJ1-1 TRBV28
CASSLSAGGHNQPQHF TGTGCCAGCAGCTTATCGGCGGGAGGCCACAATCAGCCCCAGCATTTT . . TRBJ1-5 TRBV7-2
CASSPGRTGANVLTF TGCGCCAGCAGCCCGGGGCGGACTGGGGCCAACGTCCTGACTTTC . once TRBJ2-6 TRBV5-1
CASSERDRVNQPQHF TGTGCCAGCAGTGAACGAGACAGGGTCAATCAGCCCCAGCATTTT TRBD1 . TRBJ1-5 TRBV2
CASSEPPGQGEGYTF TGTGCCAGCAGTGAACCTCCGGGGCAGGGGGAAGGCTACACCTTC TRBD1 . TRBJ1-2 TRBV2
CAWSVRLSTDTQYF TGTGCCTGGAGTGTACGACTTAGCACAGATACGCAGTATTTT . once TRBJ2-3 TRBV30
CAWSVLGTREQYF TGTGCCTGGAGTGTACTCGGTACGCGGGAGCAGTACTTC . . TRBJ2-7 TRBV30
CASSPGRNLNTEAFF TGTGCCAGCAGCCCGGGACGGAATTTGAACACTGAAGCTTTCTTT . . TRBJ1-1 TRBV7-2
CASSVDGTGGNSPLHF TGTGCCAGCAGCGTAGATGGGACAGGCGGCAATTCACCCCTCCACTTT TRBD1 . TRBJ1-6 TRBV9
CASSGTQSSTDTQYF TGCGCCAGCAGTGGAACGCAATCTAGCACAGATACGCAGTATTTT . . TRBJ2-3 TRBV10-1
CASSRRGQAQETQYF TGTGCCAGCAGCCGCAGGGGACAGGCGCAAGAGACCCAGTACTTC TRBD1 . TRBJ2-5 TRBV5-6
CASSLSGSYGYTF TGCGCCAGCAGCTTGTCGGGGTCCTATGGCTACACCTTC . once TRBJ1-2 TRBV5-1
CSAGDRLEQYF TGCAGTGCTGGAGACAGGCTCGAGCAGTACTTC . . TRBJ2-7 TRBV20-1
CASSPQGFGEQFF TGTGCCAGCAGCCCCCAGGGATTCGGTGAGCAGTTCTTC . few TRBJ2-1 TRBV7-8
CASSSDSYNSPLHF TGCGCCAGCAGCTCGGACTCCTATAATTCACCCCTCCACTTT . . TRBJ1-6 TRBV5-1